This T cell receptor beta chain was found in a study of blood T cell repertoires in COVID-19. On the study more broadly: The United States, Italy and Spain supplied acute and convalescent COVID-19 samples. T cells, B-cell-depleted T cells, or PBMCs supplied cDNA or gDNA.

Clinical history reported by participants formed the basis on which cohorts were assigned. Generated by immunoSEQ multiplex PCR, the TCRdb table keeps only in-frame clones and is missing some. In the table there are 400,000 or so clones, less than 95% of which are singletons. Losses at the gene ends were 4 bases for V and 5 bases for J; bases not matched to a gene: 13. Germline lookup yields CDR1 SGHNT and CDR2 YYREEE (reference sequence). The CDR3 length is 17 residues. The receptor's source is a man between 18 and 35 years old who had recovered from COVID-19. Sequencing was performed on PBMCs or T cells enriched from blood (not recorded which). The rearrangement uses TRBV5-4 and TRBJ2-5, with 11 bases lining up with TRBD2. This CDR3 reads CASSRTATSGIGETQYF. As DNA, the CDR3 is TGTGCCAGCAGCCGAACGGCGACTAGCGGGATAGGGGAGACCCAGTACTTC.